This T cell receptor (beta chain) derives from a study of T-cell memory formation after mild COVID-19. Study information: Largely, the TCR clusters proved donor specific. Study-level findings and limits: Clones that shrank (day 15 to 85) were balanced CD4/CD8, whereas later expanders leaned CD4+. Chiefly within CM and EM were the contracting CD4+ clones; CD8+ ones were within EMRA. What remained unconfirmed was the SARS-CoV-2 specificity of second-wave clones peaking on day 37.

Ten or more counts support this clonotype. Its target is not known. TCRdb re-called the 5' RACE reads with MiXCR, one entry per CDR3 protein. Among about 500,000 distinct CDR3 sequences listed, around 21% were seen once. CDR1 is LNHDA, CDR2 SQIVND, per germline (reference sequence). Trimming pared 1 base from V and 5 bases from J, leaving 3 bases between. This CDR3 has 12 residues. The chain is built from TRBV19 and TRBJ1-5, with D unresolved. The source of this sequence is an adult woman who had mild COVID-19 (a few samples of this study predate the infection). Cell type and time point are not known. Sequenced: PBMCs or a T cell subset sorted from them (not recorded which). CDR3 residues: CASSIGDQPQHF. The CDR3 nucleotides are TGTGCCAGTAGTATAGGGGATCAGCCCCAGCATTTT.